These 30 T cell receptor beta chains originate from one sample sequenced in a study of cytomegalovirus exposure and HLA in healthy donors. The table came from immunoSEQ multiplex PCR; TCRdb's copy has only in-frame clones and leaves some out. This table has 200,000 to 300,000 clones, approximately 87% appearing once. Material for sequencing was PBMCs. The receptors were sampled from a man younger than 35 in good health and CMV-seronegative.

This clone was observed a few times. The chain is built from TRBV12-5 and TRBJ2-1; D unresolved. Germline V gives CDR1 LGHNT, CDR2 FRNRAP. With 3 bases removed from V and 4 bases from J, the gap between germline ends came to 10 bases. The CDR3 sequence is 14 residues long. CDR3 loop: CASGFFGSYNEQFF. The CDR3 bases are TGTGCTAGTGGTTTTTTCGGGTCTTACAATGAGCAGTTCTTC.

Worth noting for this clone: This sample includes further DNA sequences coding for the same CDR3. This chain uses TRBV14 with TRBJ1-2, with 9 bases fitting TRBD1. This CDR3 has 13 amino acids. Germline V gene sequence: CDR1 SGHDN, CDR2 FVKESK. V lost 1 base and J lost 8; bases outside the gene matches: 2. CDR3 in amino acids: CASSQGDREGYTF. CDR3 sequence (DNA): TGTGCCAGCAGCCAAGGGGACAGGGAAGGCTACACCTTC.

V and J are TRBV27 and TRBJ2-5, with a possible D match to TRBD1 (6 bases). The germline V and J ends were trimmed by 8 bases and 2 bases, with 9 bases remaining between them. The CDR3 consists of 12 residues. Germline CDR1 MNHEY, CDR2 SMNVEV (reference sequence). CDR3 in amino acids: CASGTLQETQYF. CDR3 nucleotide sequence: TGTGCCAGCGGGACACTTCAAGAGACCCAGTACTTC.

This chain connects TRBV27 to TRBJ2-7; a weak D match, TRBD2 (5 bases). Germline V gene data show CDR1 as MNHEY and CDR2 as SMNVEV (reference sequence). This CDR3 comprises 14 residues. V was pared by 3 bases and J by 3 bases, with 12 bases between. The CDR3 coding sequence is TGTGCCAGCAGTTTGGGGAGCCGGGGCTACGAGCAGTACTTC. Its translation: CASSLGSRGYEQYF.

The rearrangement uses TRBV29-1 and TRBJ2-5; 14 bases are shared with TRBD2. V gave up 2 bases and J gave up 5 bases; unmatched junction bases: 10. The CDR3 sequence is 17 residues long. The germline V gene encodes CDR1 SQVTM and CDR2 ANQGSEA. For the CDR3, the DNA is TGCAGCGTTGAACCGACTCCGGGACTAGCGGGGGCGGAGACCCAGTACTTC. It encodes CSVEPTPGLAGAETQYF.

This clone showed up just once. CDR3 loop: CASSARSEQDYGYTF. The CDR3 coding sequence is TGCGCCAGCAGCGCAAGGTCCGAGCAGGACTATGGCTACACCTTC. V gene TRBV5-1 combines with J gene TRBJ1-2, with D unresolved. From germline, CDR1 is SGHRS and CDR2 YFSETQ. V dropped 4 bases and J dropped 3 bases, with 16 bases sitting between them. This CDR3 region has 15 residues.

This clone has just one count. CDR3 residues: CASRLTVNVHEQYF. In nucleotides, the CDR3 is TGTGCCAGCAGACTGACAGTGAACGTGCACGAGCAGTACTTC. This rearrangement joins TRBV7-8 to TRBJ2-7, with D perhaps matching TRBD1 (5 bases). The ends were cut back, 6 bases at V and 5 bases at J, with 17 bases in the middle. The germline CDR1 and CDR2 sequences are SGHVS and FQNEAQ. The CDR3 has 14 amino acids. The full variable domain, rest sourced from reference TRBV7-8 and TRBJ2-7, is GAGVSQSPRYKVAKRGQDVALRCDPISGHVSLFWYQQALGQGPEFLTYFQNEAQLDKSGLPSDRFFAERPEGSVSTLKIQRTQQEDSAVYLCASRLTVNVHEQYFGPGTRLTVT.

This chain joins TRBV4-1 and TRBJ1-5; D may be TRBD1 (5 bases). Trimming cost V 1 base and J 5 bases, with 12 bases left between them. Germline CDR1 and CDR2: MGHRA and YSYEKL. CDR3 size: 15 residues. This CDR3 reads CASSQGPGWDQPQHF. The CDR3 DNA sequence: TGCGCCAGCAGCCAAGGTCCAGGGTGGGATCAGCCCCAGCATTTT.

This clone was detected a few times. The genes are TRBV2 and TRBJ2-2, with D perhaps matching TRBD2 (5 bases). CDR1 is SNHLY, CDR2 FYNNEI, per germline. Trimming cost V 8 bases and J 0 bases, with 16 bases left between them. The CDR3 runs 16 residues. Here the CDR3 reads CASGQDSPANTGELFF. The CDR3, as DNA: TGTGCCAGCGGGCAGGACTCTCCCGCGAACACCGGGGAGCTGTTTTTT.

The table lists this clone with a few counts. The chain combines TRBV15 with TRBJ1-6; 7 nucleotides agree with TRBD1. J lost 9 bases, V lost 6 bases, and 5 bases had no gene match. Germline V CDR1 and CDR2: LNHNV, YYDKDF (reference sequence). CDR3 length equals 13 residues. Here the CDR3 DNA reads TGTGCCACCAGTCGGCAGGGGGGTTCACCCCTCCACTTT. Protein sequence: CATSRQGGSPLHF.

The V and J genes are TRBV27 and TRBJ1-2; the match to TRBD1 covers 7 bases. The CDR3 covers 13 residues. Germline values: CDR1 MNHEY, CDR2 SMNVEV (reference sequence). J gave up 5 bases and V 4 bases, and 4 bases lay outside the gene matches. CDR3 loop: CASSSTGIYGYTF. As DNA, the CDR3 is TGTGCCAGCAGTTCGACAGGGATATATGGCTACACCTTC.

V gene TRBV6-1 combines with J gene TRBJ2-1; 9 nucleotides match TRBD1. The V gene end was trimmed by 7 bases and the J gene end by 6 bases; junction bases not matched to a gene: 10. The CDR3 contains 15 residues. Germline V gives CDR1 MNHNS, CDR2 SASEGT. The DNA for the CDR3 is TGTGCCAGCATGACCGGGACAGGGTTAATCAATGAGCAGTTCTTC. This codes for CASMTGTGLINEQFF.

The chain recombines TRBV7-9 with TRBJ1-1; 9 bases map to TRBD1. Germline CDR1 and CDR2: SEHNR and FQNEAQ (reference sequence). The CDR3 has 17 amino acids. The J segment lost 2 bases and the V segment lost 4 bases, leaving 11 bases of the junction unmatched. CDR3 coding DNA: TGTGCCAGCAGCTCCAGACAGGGGGGGCCGGTAAACACTGAAGCTTTCTTT. Its protein product is CASSSRQGGPVNTEAFF.

CDR3 sequence: CASSREGVGYGYTF. The DNA of the CDR3 is TGTGCCAGCTCACGTGAGGGTGTGGGCTATGGCTACACCTTC. This chain uses TRBV18 with TRBJ1-2; no definite D call. CDR3 length: 14 amino acids. Trimming removed 4 bases from V and 4 bases from J, with 13 bases in between. In germline, CDR1 is KGHSH, CDR2 LQKENI.

The gene calls are TRBV30 and TRBJ1-3; D remains unclear. Deletions cut 2 bases from V and 4 bases from J, with 3 bases between. CDR3 length equals 11 residues. Per the germline V gene, CDR1 is GTSNPN and CDR2 is SVGIG (reference sequence). CDR3 loop: CAWSPGNTIYF. The CDR3 region has the DNA TGTGCCTGGAGTCCGGGAAACACCATATATTTT.

This chain uses TRBV2 with TRBJ2-3, with TRBD2 matching over 10 bases. There are 15 residues in the CDR3. Germline trimming cut 6 bases from V and 2 bases from J; bases unmatched to any gene: 5. Germline assignment: CDR1 SNHLY and CDR2 FYNNEI. CDR3 sequence: CASRDSGGITDTQYF. The CDR3 region has the DNA TGTGCCAGCAGGGATAGCGGGGGGATCACAGATACGCAGTATTTT.

The chain has TRBV6-5 and TRBJ2-2; perhaps TRBD2 as D (5 bases). Deletions cut 6 bases from V and 1 base from J, with 9 bases between. Germline V gives CDR1 MNHEY, CDR2 SVGAGI. The CDR3 contains 14 residues. The CDR3 spells CASRRGQNTGELFF. The CDR3, as DNA: TGTGCCAGCAGGCGCGGGCAGAACACCGGGGAGCTGTTTTTT.

This chain connects TRBV20-1 to TRBJ2-7; D is perhaps TRBD2 (5 bases). The germline V gene has CDR1 DFQATT and CDR2 SNEGSKA (reference sequence). The CDR3 is 11 amino acids. V was shortened by 5 bases and J by 8 bases, with 13 bases between the two germline ends. The CDR3 nucleotides are TGCAGTGCTCGTTCGGGGTCCCAGCAGTACTTC. Its protein product is CSARSGSQQYF.

This clone was seen a handful of times. This chain links TRBV2 with TRBJ2-7; D remains unclear. Germline values: CDR1 SNHLY, CDR2 FYNNEI. V shed 2 bases and J shed 4 bases, with 9 bases lying between them. The length of the CDR3 is 13 residues. This CDR3 is CASSEWPSYEQYF. The CDR3 nucleotides read TGTGCCAGCAGTGAATGGCCATCTTACGAGCAGTACTTC.

The chain combines TRBV27 with TRBJ2-3; D unresolved. The V gene's germline CDR1 is MNHEY and CDR2 SMNVEV (reference sequence). Trimming took 2 bases from V and 11 from J, leaving 20 bases between them. There are 15 residues in the CDR3. CDR3 nucleotides: TGTGCCAGCAGTTTAAGTTACACCGCCTTGGCTGGGCAGTATTTT. Amino acids: CASSLSYTALAGQYF.

This clone showed up just once. This rearrangement joins TRBV4-1 to TRBJ1-6; 7 bases fit TRBD1. The germline CDR1 and CDR2 sequences are MGHRA and YSYEKL. The CDR3 runs to 19 residues. V lost 0 bases, J lost 0 bases, and 8 bases stayed unmatched. The chain's CDR3 is CASSQDRDSTSSYNSPLHF. CDR3 coding DNA: TGCGCCAGCAGCCAAGATAGGGACAGTACTAGCTCCTATAATTCACCCCTCCACTTT.

This chain links TRBV20-1 with TRBJ2-7; D unresolved. The CDR3 spans 11 residues. With 6 bases removed from V and 0 bases from J, the gap between germline ends came to 6 bases. The germline V gene has CDR1 DFQATT and CDR2 SNEGSKA (reference sequence). The CDR3 is CSARPSYEQYF. The CDR3 DNA reads as TGCAGTGCGCGCCCCTCCTACGAGCAGTACTTC.

This clone was seen just once. This sequence joins TRBV18 and TRBJ2-7; 11 bases are a match to TRBD1. Germline lookup yields CDR1 KGHSH and CDR2 LQKENI. CDR3 length equals 16 residues. V dropped 1 base and J dropped 4; count of bases not matched to a gene: 6. In DNA, the CDR3 is TGTGCCAGCTCACCACTCGGACAGGGGGCTGTTTACGAGCAGTACTTC. It is translated as CASSPLGQGAVYEQYF.

The rearrangement links TRBV6-6 to TRBJ1-1, with 11 bases aligning to TRBD1. Germline V CDR1 and CDR2: MNHNY, SVGAGI (reference sequence). The CDR3 is 16 residues long. V gave up 6 bases and J gave up 1 base; unmatched junction bases: 7. CDR3 bases: TGTGCCAGCAGGCCTGGACAGGGGGCTTGGAACACTGAAGCTTTCTTT. Residues: CASRPGQGAWNTEAFF.

The V call is TRBV4-1, the J call TRBJ2-7; D may be TRBD1 (6 bases). This CDR3 region has 14 residues. CDR1 and CDR2 from the germline V gene are MGHRA and YSYEKL. V was cut by 1 base and J by 7 bases, with 14 bases left in between. CDR3 nucleotides: TGCGCCAGCAGCCAAGTCGAGACAGGACAGGAGCAGTACTTC. This gives the protein CASSQVETGQEQYF.

The J gene is TRBJ1-4, the V gene TRBV11-2; D not certain. CDR3 length equals 13 residues. The germline V gene has CDR1 SGHAT and CDR2 FQNNGV. With 1 base removed from V and 8 bases from J, the gap between germline ends came to 8 bases. The CDR3 region has the DNA TGTGCCAGCAGCTTAGGGCCCGGGGAAAAACTGTTTTTT. It is translated as CASSLGPGEKLFF.

The rearrangement joins TRBV18 to TRBJ2-3, with 13 bases aligning to TRBD2. Germline V lookup: CDR1 KGHSH, CDR2 LQKENI. The CDR3 extends over 16 amino acids. V dropped 4 bases and J dropped 6; count of bases not matched to a gene: 7. In nucleotides, the CDR3 is TGTGCCAGCTCACAAACTAGCGGGAGGGCCGGTGATACGCAGTATTTT. Translation: CASSQTSGRAGDTQYF.

V is TRBV5-1 and J is TRBJ1-3, with 9 nucleotides matching TRBD1. The CDR3 sequence is 17 residues long. V shed 0 bases and J 3 bases; nucleotides not matched to a gene: 7. CDR1 is SGHRS and CDR2 is YFSETQ in the germline V gene. CDR3 bases: TGCGCCAGCAGCTTGGAAACAGGGGGCTTAGTTGGAAACACCATATATTTT. Translation gives CASSLETGGLVGNTIYF.

A note on this clone: The junction departs from the called germline gene at one end, perhaps through a read error. This chain links TRBV4-2 with TRBJ1-2; D is uncertain. The V gene's germline CDR1 is LGHNA and CDR2 YNFKEQ. The CDR3 is 13 amino acids. The CDR3 sequence: CASSQGEGPTTSF. In DNA form, the CDR3 reads TGTGCCAGCAGCCAAGGGGAGGGTCCTACCACCTCTTTC.

The CDR3 sequence is CASSYGQSSYEQYF. In DNA, the CDR3 is TGTGCCAGCAGTTACGGACAGAGCTCCTACGAGCAGTACTTC. The chain carries TRBV27 and TRBJ2-7; tentative D call: TRBD1 (6 bases). This CDR3 is 14 amino acids long. Germline lookup yields CDR1 MNHEY and CDR2 SMNVEV (reference sequence). V was pared by 4 bases and J by 0 bases, with 10 bases between.